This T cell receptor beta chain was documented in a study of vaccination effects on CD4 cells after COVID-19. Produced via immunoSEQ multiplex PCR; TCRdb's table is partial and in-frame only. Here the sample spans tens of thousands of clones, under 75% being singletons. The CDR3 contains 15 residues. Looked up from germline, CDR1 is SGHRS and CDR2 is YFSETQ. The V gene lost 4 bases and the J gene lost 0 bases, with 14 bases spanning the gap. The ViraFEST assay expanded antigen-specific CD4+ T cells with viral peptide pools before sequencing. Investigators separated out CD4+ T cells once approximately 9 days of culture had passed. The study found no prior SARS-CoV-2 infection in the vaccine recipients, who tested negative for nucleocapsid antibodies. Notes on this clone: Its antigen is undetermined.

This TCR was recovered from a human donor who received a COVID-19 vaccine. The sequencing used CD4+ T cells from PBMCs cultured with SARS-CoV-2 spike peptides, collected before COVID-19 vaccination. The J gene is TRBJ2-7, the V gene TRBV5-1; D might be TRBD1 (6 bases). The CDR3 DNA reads TGCGCCAGCAGCCCACGGACAGCCAGCTCCTACGAGCAGTACTTC. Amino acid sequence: CASSPRTASSYEQYF.